The 7 T cell receptor beta chains listed next were all sequenced from one sample in a study of OX40 agonist ivuxolimab in advanced cancers. The protocol was immunoSEQ multiplex PCR, while the TCRdb copy is restricted to in-frame clones and leaves out a portion. In the table there are approximately 11,000 clones, 70% to 85% of which are singletons. Specimen: CD4+ or CD8+ T cells sorted from blood, collected in a trial of the OX40 agonist ivuxolimab. These receptors originate from an adult with an advanced solid tumor such as melanoma, head and neck, liver or kidney cancer.

V is TRBV11-2 and J is TRBJ2-1; weak D call: TRBD2 (6 bases). The CDR3 totals 14 residues. Trimming left V 1 base short and J 4 bases short, with 8 bases between. CDR1 and CDR2 from the germline V gene are SGHAT and FQNNGV. The CDR3 DNA sequence: TGTGCCAGCAGCTTAGGTAGCGGTTACAATGAGCAGTTCTTC. This gives the protein CASSLGSGYNEQFF.

The chain employs TRBV29-1 and TRBJ2-7, with TRBD1 identical over 7 bases. Germline values: CDR1 SQVTM, CDR2 ANQGSEA. V shed 4 bases, J shed 0 bases, and the junction held 3 bases outside the gene matches. The CDR3 extends over 13 amino acids. The CDR3 DNA is TGCAGCGTTGCAGGACAGGCCTCCTACGAGCAGTACTTC. Protein product: CSVAGQASYEQYF.

The chain employs TRBV5-1 and TRBJ2-2; 7 nucleotides align to TRBD2. The CDR3 covers 15 residues. Germline lookup yields CDR1 SGHRS and CDR2 YFSETQ. The junction had 10 bases not matched to a gene; V was cut back by 3 bases and J by 8 bases. This chain's CDR3 is CASSSSRTSFGELFF. The CDR3 DNA follows: TGCGCCAGCAGCTCCTCCCGGACTAGTTTTGGGGAGCTGTTTTTT. Using reference TRBV5-1 and TRBJ2-2 for the parts outside the CDR3, the full variable domain is KAGVTQTPRYLIKTRGQQVTLSCSPISGHRSVSWYQQTPGQGLQFLFEYFSETQRNKGNFPGRFSGRQFSNSRSEMNVSTLELGDSALYLCASSSSRTSFGELFFGEGSRLTVL.

This chain connects TRBV27 to TRBJ2-1, with 12 bases aligning to TRBD2. This CDR3 contains 15 residues. Germline CDR1 MNHEY, CDR2 SMNVEV (reference sequence). The junction had 7 bases not matched to a gene; V was cut back by 9 bases and J by 4 bases. CDR3 amino acids: CASSSGRATYNEQFF. The DNA of the CDR3 is TGTGCCAGTTCTAGCGGGAGGGCCACGTACAATGAGCAGTTCTTC.

V usage is TRBV6-4 and J usage is TRBJ2-1; possibly TRBD2 for D (6 bases). The germline V gene has CDR1 MRHNA and CDR2 SNTAGT. Trimming took 3 bases from V and 6 from J, leaving 9 bases between them. There are 13 residues in the CDR3. CDR3 protein: CASSDGGINEQFF. The CDR3 DNA reads as TGTGCCAGCAGTGATGGGGGGATCAATGAGCAGTTCTTC.

A word on this clone: One junction end does not reproduce the germline sequence, and a read error may be involved. The chain joins TRBV5-1 to TRBJ1-4; no clear D gene. The CDR3 is 15 residues long. Germline CDR1 reads SGHRS; CDR2 reads YFSETQ. DNA of the CDR3: TGTGCCAGCAGCTTGCATGGAGCGATTTATGAAAAACTGTTTTTT. It codes for CASSLHGAIYEKLFF.

The gene calls are TRBV11-2 and TRBJ2-1, with a possible D match to TRBD1 (5 bases). Germline values: CDR1 SGHAT, CDR2 FQNNGV. CDR3 length: 17 amino acids. Trimming stripped 5 bases from V and 3 bases from J, with 20 bases between. In DNA form, the CDR3 reads TGTGCCAGCAGCCCGCAAATGGGTGAAGGGGACTACAATGAGCAGTTCTTC. This sequence encodes CASSPQMGEGDYNEQFF.